This T cell receptor (beta chain) is drawn from a study of shared clonotypes between healthy human individuals (dated by TCRdb to between 2020 and 2021). Regarding the complete study: The cohort included a few men and two women between 18 and 49 years of age. For each donor, three plates each were used for CD4 naive and CD4 memory, two plates were used for CD8 naive, and one plate was used for CD8 memory. Blood TCR repertoires of five healthy adults were deeply sequenced to estimate repertoire size and the extent of clonotype sharing between individuals. Libraries were prepared and TCR repertoires were sequenced by different laboratories using diverse techniques, in order to increase sequencing depth and limit assay-specific biases. Leukapheresis yielded between about 0.94 and 9.5 billion PBMCs per donor.

General study outcomes and caveats: Only blood was sampled, and tissue TCR repertoires likely differ from those in blood. Higher generation probabilities were observed for clonotypes shared by all four sorted-subset donors than for non-shared clonotypes. Even with the large sequencing depth, rarefaction of the sorted-subset datasets indicated that sequencing was incomplete. Because the study included a small number of donors, the genetic and exposure-history diversity represented was limited. Estimated clonotype richness was generally larger for naive than for memory subsets. Roughly 5.2% of naive CD4, around 3.5% of naive CD8, approximately 2% of memory CD4, and about 0.4% of memory CD8 clonotypes were shared across several donors. Pairwise subsampling led to the expectation that sequencing depth would affect the degree of clonotype sharing among donors.

The donors were healthy, HIV-negative adults with no recently reported acute infections or vaccinations. Every donor was a Caucasian adult residing in Nashville, Tennessee, USA. CD4+ T cells were enriched by magnetic negative selection, after which naive cells were positively selected on CD45RA and the negative fraction was taken as the memory subset. Blood was collected by leukapheresis, and PBMCs were isolated by Ficoll-Histopaque density gradient centrifugation and then cryopreserved in liquid nitrogen vapor phase. Analytical flow cytometry was used to check the purity and quantity of every magnetically sorted T cell population. Each sorted fraction had its genomic DNA isolated and then quantified by UV absorbance on a Nanodrop 2000c. Using the deep immunoSEQ assay, multiplex PCR amplified TCR CDR3 regions from genomic DNA. Genomic DNA extracted from each cell subset was distributed evenly over all wells of several immunoSEQ 96-well plates, and each plate served as one replicate. Each replicate PCR for sorted subsets received around 210 ng genomic DNA, equal to some 32,000 T cell genomes. Purified libraries were measured with a Qubit 3.0 fluorometer, size-checked on a Bioanalyzer 2100, and measured again with the KAPA Library Quantification kit. A separate single-read 150-cycle Illumina NextSeq 550 flow cell was used to sequence each immunoSEQ 96-well plate. In the paper's pipeline: Because the immunoSEQ output included only junctional sequences and no quality scores, the filtering could not be the same as the filtering used for full-length reads. To assign V/J genes and CDR3, sequences were annotated using PyIR, a Python wrapper for IgBLAST v1.9, with IMGT germline references. Reads were filtered out if the reads had weak V/J assignments (E-value above 1e-6), no CDR3, stop codons, out-of-frame junctions, or ambiguous translated residues. A V3J clonotype was defined by an identical inferred V gene, J gene, and CDR3 amino acid sequence. To compute the percentage overlap between repertoires, the number of shared unique clonotypes was divided by the size of the smaller repertoire. Repertoire richness was assessed with RTK rarefaction, the Chao1 estimator, and Recon v2.1 estimates of unobserved clonotypes. Generation probabilities were computed with OLGA for all TCRbeta clonotypes obtained by the gDNA method from a handful of donors. TCRdb took this table from immuneACCESS and kept in-frame rearrangements with V and J called. Such tables lack part of the clones; where checked against another copy, unresolved V genes explain under half of the gap, and the rest is unexplained. V, J and clone size derive from that table, while D and trimming were established from the DNA sequence. This sample is represented by approximately 1,500,000 clones; approximately 98% of them were singletons. Roughly 0.42% of the sample is taken by the ten largest.

Taken from cysteine to phenylalanine, the CDR3 has 15 residues. Solely the CDR3 DNA is kept, with 45 bases framed from the first base. V is reduced by 4 bases and J by 6 bases, leaving a spacing of 20 bases between them. CDR1 and CDR2 were assigned from the germline V gene as SGDLS and YYNGEE. Worth noting for this clone: It lacks a known antigen. Base qualities are not recorded, but no much larger clone differs from it by a single base.

The rearrangement combines TRBV9 with TRBJ2-7, and the D gene may be TRBD1, 6 bases matching. The clonotype was recovered from a man aged 25-40 years in good health. Sequenced material: naive CD4+ T cells sorted from blood. The sample's cell subset or site label, decoded: CD45RA+ positively selected. The nucleotides are TGTGCCAGCAGCTCCACCTCCCTAGTAGGGGGCGAGCAGTACTTC. Its amino acids are CASSSTSLVGGEQYF.